The subject of this entry is one TCR beta chain. Germline V gene lookup returns CDR1 LNHDA and CDR2 SQIVND (reference sequence). This CDR3 has 15 residues. Trimming took 4 bases from V and 0 from J, leaving 10 bases between them. These data are taken from a study of pediatric ulcerative colitis. Using immunoSEQ multiplex PCR, the repertoire was profiled, and TCRdb retains in-frame clones only, with some absent. The sample records tens of thousands of clones, 86% being singletons. Sequencing was carried out using blood. The TCR comes from a boy aged 5 to 17 with severe ulcerative colitis. The chain links TRBV19 to TRBJ2-4, with D possibly matching TRBD2 (6 bases). CDR3 nucleotides: TGTGCCAGTAGTAATGGGGGGTTAGCCAAAAACATTCAGTACTTC. Amino acids: CASSNGGLAKNIQYF.